A selection of T cell receptor beta chains follows, all from one sample in a study of T cell responses to AZD1222 COVID-19 vaccine. Measured with immunoSEQ multiplex PCR; TCRdb has only the in-frame clones, and not every one. The sample yields 40,000 to 55,000 clones, 86% seen once. The sequenced sample was peripheral blood, obtained 28 days after the second AZD1222 dose. These receptors all stem from an adult who received the AZD1222 COVID-19 vaccine. CDR3s include the opening cysteine and the closing phenylalanine or tryptophan. For some rows the clone size is stated as once, few or many, or as a class when expanded; others skip it.

.	TRBV27	CASSPQGSYEQYF
few	TRBV29-1	CSVRKDRDKAFF
.	TRBV27	CASSSGTGSEKLFF
.	TRBV27	CATDTQYF
.	TRBV5-4	CASSAGDRSSGNTIYF
.	TRBV6-5	CASSYGTSGTHEQFF
.	TRBV30	CAWSVGPTNEKLFF
.	TRBV9	CAPGYYNEQFF
.	TRBV14	CASSPGNLRQTQYF
few	TRBV11-3	CASSSGTEQETQYF
.	TRBV19	CASSKRRALGELFF
.	TRBV5-6	CASRRTGGSYEQYF
few	TRBV7-9	CASSPALAGGEQYF
.	TRBV5-5	CASSLNGRREETQYF
.	TRBV28	CASCRTGGWNTEAFF
.	TRBV5-1	CASSLGGFEQYF
.	TRBV25-1	CASSEWAGQTEAFF
.	TRBV28	CASSWAAKNYGYTF
few	TRBV14	CASSRGEAREYDEQYF
few	TRBV2	CASSEGQTYEQYF
large	TRBV6-2/TRBV6-3	CASSYSRAGPFGEQFF
.	TRBV18	CASSPPSLRYEQYF
.	TRBV5-1	CASSLTQASGLRFF
.	TRBV10-1	CASKQGSVGTSAQYEQYF
.	TRBV19	CAAGGQLNQPQHF
.	TRBV28	CASNRVPETQYF
.	TRBV5-4	CASSPGQGTEAFF